The rows below give T cell receptor beta chains drawn from one sample of a study of blood T cell repertoires in COVID-19. Here immunoSEQ multiplex PCR was the method, and the copy in TCRdb shows in-frame clones only, minus some. The data hold about 190,000 clones, with approximately 79% observed a single time. Sequenced: peripheral blood. These receptors were obtained from a man aged 45-65 years who had recovered from COVID-19. Each CDR3 is given with its conserved first and last residue. The D gene is left open where the match is weak. The size field is filled for only some rows; it gives once, few, many or a size class.

NA	TRBV6-5	TRBJ1-2	NA	CASSFGPVNYGYTF	TGTGCCAGCAGTTTCGGTCCGGTAAACTATGGCTACACCTTC
NA	TRBV5-8	TRBJ2-5	NA	CASSLAGRAPETQYF	TGTGCCAGCAGCTTGGCGGGCAGGGCCCCGGAGACCCAGTACTTC
NA	TRBV28	TRBJ2-1	TRBD1	CASSGDREGNEQFF	TGTGCCAGCAGCGGGGACAGGGAAGGCAATGAGCAGTTCTTC
NA	TRBV28	TRBJ2-7	TRBD2	CASSSGTSGYEQYF	TGTGCCAGCTCCTCCGGGACTAGCGGCTACGAGCAGTACTTC
NA	TRBV11-2	TRBJ2-2	TRBD2	CASSLGLFISGRNTGELFF	TGTGCCAGCAGCTTAGGATTGTTTATAAGCGGGAGAAATACCGGGGAGCTGTTTTTT
NA	TRBV11-2	TRBJ2-2	NA	CASSLGILAATGELFF	TGTGCCAGCAGCTTAGGGATTCTAGCAGCCACCGGGGAGCTGTTTTTT
NA	TRBV5-1	TRBJ2-1	TRBD1	CASSLAGRGLDEQFF	TGCGCCAGCAGCTTGGCCGGCAGGGGGTTGGATGAGCAGTTCTTC
NA	TRBV5-5	TRBJ2-7	TRBD1	CASTKAGTGVYEQYF	TGTGCCAGCACCAAAGCCGGGACAGGGGTCTACGAGCAGTACTTC
NA	TRBV28	TRBJ2-7	TRBD1	CASSSPTGVVYEQYF	TGTGCCAGCAGTTCGCCGACAGGGGTTGTATACGAGCAGTACTTC
few	TRBV7-2	TRBJ2-1	NA	CASSLAVSSYNEQFF	TGTGCCAGCAGCTTAGCGGTGAGCTCCTACAATGAGCAGTTCTTC
NA	TRBV21-1	TRBJ2-4	NA	CASSKGTGVLAKNIQYF	TGTGCCAGCAGCAAAGGTACAGGAGTACTAGCCAAAAACATTCAGTACTTC
NA	TRBV7-2	TRBJ2-3	TRBD2	CASSLEPQVAGSTDTQYF	TGTGCCAGCAGCTTGGAGCCCCAGGTAGCGGGGTCCACAGATACGCAGTATTTT
NA	TRBV6-5	TRBJ2-2	NA	CASRRTNTGELFF	TGTGCCAGCAGACGGACTAACACCGGGGAGCTGTTTTTT
NA	TRBV30	TRBJ2-1	NA	CAWSLSTGEQFF	TGTGCCTGGAGTCTCTCGACTGGTGAGCAGTTCTTC
few	TRBV9	TRBJ2-7	NA	CASSTRSEAAYEQYF	TGTGCCAGCAGCACCCGGTCGGAAGCGGCCTACGAGCAGTACTTC
once	TRBV9	TRBJ2-3	TRBD2	CASSVRAGGSTDTQYF	TGTGCCAGCAGCGTAAGGGCGGGAGGGAGCACAGATACGCAGTATTTT
NA	TRBV27	TRBJ1-2	TRBD1	CASRLTGYLANYGYTF	TGTGCCAGCCGTCTGACAGGGTATTTAGCTAACTATGGCTACACCTTC
NA	TRBV7-8	TRBJ1-6	TRBD1	CASSLIPTGTGVGNNSPLHF	TGTGCCAGCAGCTTAATTCCTACCGGGACAGGGGTTGGCAATAATTCACCCCTCCACTTT
NA	TRBV15	TRBJ1-1	NA	CATSRGQSEAFF	TGTGCCACCAGCAGAGGACAATCCGAAGCTTTCTTT
few	TRBV11-2	TRBJ2-7	TRBD1	CASRRQGDPYEQYF	TGTGCCAGCAGAAGACAGGGAGATCCCTACGAGCAGTACTTC